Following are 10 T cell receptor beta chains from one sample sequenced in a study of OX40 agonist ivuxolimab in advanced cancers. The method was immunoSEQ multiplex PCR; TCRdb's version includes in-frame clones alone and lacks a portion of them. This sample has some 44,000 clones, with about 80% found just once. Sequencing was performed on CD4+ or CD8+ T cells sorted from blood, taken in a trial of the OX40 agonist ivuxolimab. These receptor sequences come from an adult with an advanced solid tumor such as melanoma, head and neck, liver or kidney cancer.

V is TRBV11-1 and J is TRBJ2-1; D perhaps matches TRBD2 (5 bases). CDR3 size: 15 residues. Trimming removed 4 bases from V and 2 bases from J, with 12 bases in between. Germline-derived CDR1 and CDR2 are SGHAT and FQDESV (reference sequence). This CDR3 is CASSSLAAPYNEQFF. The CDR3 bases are TGTGCCAGCAGCTCCCTAGCAGCCCCCTACAATGAGCAGTTCTTC.

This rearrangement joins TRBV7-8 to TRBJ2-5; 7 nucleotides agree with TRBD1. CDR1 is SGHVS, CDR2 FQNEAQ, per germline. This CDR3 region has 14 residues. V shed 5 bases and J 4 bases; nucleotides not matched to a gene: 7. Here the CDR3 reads CASSAETGVETQYF. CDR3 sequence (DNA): TGTGCCAGCAGCGCTGAAACAGGGGTAGAGACCCAGTACTTC.

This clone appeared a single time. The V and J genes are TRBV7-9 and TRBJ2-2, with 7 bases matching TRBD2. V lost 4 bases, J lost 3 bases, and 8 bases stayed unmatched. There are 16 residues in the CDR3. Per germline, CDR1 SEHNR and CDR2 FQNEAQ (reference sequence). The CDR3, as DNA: TGTGCCAGCAGCTCCGGTGCTAGCGGTTACACCGGGGAGCTGTTTTTT. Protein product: CASSSGASGYTGELFF.

This CDR3 reads CASSQRDRRTYGYTF. The CDR3 nucleotides read TGTGCCAGTAGTCAAAGGGACAGACGCACCTATGGCTACACCTTC. V and J are TRBV19 and TRBJ1-2; 7 bases align to TRBD1. This CDR3 is built from 15 residues. From germline, CDR1 is LNHDA and CDR2 SQIVND (reference sequence). Germline trimming cut 5 bases from V and 4 bases from J; bases unmatched to any gene: 10.

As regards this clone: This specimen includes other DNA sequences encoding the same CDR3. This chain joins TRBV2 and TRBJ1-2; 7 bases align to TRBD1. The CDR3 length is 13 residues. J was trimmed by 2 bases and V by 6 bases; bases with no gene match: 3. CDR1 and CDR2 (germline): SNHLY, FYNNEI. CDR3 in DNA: TGTGCCAGCAGACAGGACAGGAACTATGGCTACACCTTC. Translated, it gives CASRQDRNYGYTF.

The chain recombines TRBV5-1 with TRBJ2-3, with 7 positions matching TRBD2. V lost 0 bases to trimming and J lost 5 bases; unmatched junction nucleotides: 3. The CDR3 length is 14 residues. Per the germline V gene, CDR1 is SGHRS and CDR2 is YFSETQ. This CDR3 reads CASSLGAGKDTQYF. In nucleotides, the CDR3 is TGCGCCAGCAGCTTGGGAGCGGGAAAAGATACGCAGTATTTT.

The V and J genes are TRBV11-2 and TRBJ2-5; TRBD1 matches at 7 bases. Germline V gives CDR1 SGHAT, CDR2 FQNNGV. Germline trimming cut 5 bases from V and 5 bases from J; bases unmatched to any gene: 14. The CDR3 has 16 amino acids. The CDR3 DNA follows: TGTGCCAGCAGCACCCAGACAGGGTTGGAGTCGGAGACCCAGTACTTC. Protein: CASSTQTGLESETQYF.

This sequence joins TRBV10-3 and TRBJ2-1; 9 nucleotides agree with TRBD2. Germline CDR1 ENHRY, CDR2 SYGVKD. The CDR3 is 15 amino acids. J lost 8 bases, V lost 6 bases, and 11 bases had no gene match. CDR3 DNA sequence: TGTGCCATCAGACTCGGCCTAGCGGGAAGGGATGAGCAGTTCTTC. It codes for CAIRLGLAGRDEQFF.

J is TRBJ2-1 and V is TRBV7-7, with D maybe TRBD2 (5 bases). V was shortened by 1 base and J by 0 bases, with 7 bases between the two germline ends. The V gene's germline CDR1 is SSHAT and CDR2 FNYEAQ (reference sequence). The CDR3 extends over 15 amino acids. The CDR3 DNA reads TGTGCCAGCAGCTTAGATCGGGACTCCTACAATGAGCAGTTCTTC. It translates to CASSLDRDSYNEQFF.

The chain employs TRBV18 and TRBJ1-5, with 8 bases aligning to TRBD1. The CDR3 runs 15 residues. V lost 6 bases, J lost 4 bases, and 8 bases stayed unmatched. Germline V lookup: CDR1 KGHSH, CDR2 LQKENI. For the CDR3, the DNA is TGTGCCAGCTCGCGAGGGACAGGTAAAAATCAGCCCCAGCATTTT. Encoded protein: CASSRGTGKNQPQHF.